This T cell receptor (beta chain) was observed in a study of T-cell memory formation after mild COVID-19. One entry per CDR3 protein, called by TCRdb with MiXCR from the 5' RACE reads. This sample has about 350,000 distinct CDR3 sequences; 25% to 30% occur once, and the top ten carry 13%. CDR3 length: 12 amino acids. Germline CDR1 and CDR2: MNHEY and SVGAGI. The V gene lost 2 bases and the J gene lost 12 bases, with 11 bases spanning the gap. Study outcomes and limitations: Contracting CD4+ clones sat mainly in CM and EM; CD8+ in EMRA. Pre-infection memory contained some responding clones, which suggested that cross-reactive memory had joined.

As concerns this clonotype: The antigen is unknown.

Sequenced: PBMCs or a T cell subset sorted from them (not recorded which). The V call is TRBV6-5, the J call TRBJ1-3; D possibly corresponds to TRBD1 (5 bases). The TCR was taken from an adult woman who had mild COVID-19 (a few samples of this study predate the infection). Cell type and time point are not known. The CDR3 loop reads CASSYGRGSIYF. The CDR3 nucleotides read TGTGCCAGCAGTTACGGTCGGGGGAGCATATATTTT.